This TCR beta chain was sequenced during a study of T cells in Graves' hyperthyroidism and ophthalmopathy. This clonotype came up a few times. Patients were excluded because of uncontrolled infection, other autoimmune disease, pregnancy or lactation. Researchers took RNA transcripts and amplified the TCR beta CDR3 regions from them. HTBI primers drove first-round RT-PCR of the TCR CDR3. TCRdb used MiXCR to reprocess the multiplex PCR reads, holding one entry per CDR3 protein. The sample carries a few hundred thousand distinct CDR3 sequences, 15% recorded once. CDR3 size: 14 residues. Trimming cost V 6 bases and J 4 bases, with 16 bases left between them. The V gene's germline CDR1 is DFQATT and CDR2 SNEGSKA (reference sequence).

This sequence originates from a woman aged 30 to 39 with Graves' hyperthyroidism. J is TRBJ2-1 and V is TRBV20-1; possible D gene TRBD1, 5 bases. The sample taken for sequencing was blood. The CDR3 sequence: CSANDLGAYNEQFF. DNA of the CDR3: TGCAGTGCAAACGACCTAGGGGCGTACAATGAGCAGTTCTTC.